A single sample is the source of the 27 T cell receptor beta chains below, sequenced in a study of control samples from healthy donors and cancer patients. Assay: immunoSEQ multiplex PCR; the TCRdb copy retains only in-frame clones and omits some. The table records about 61,000 clones, 90% of them present only once. The sample comprised PBMCs. These receptors were taken from a man in his 60s with colorectal cancer.

This clone was picked up a small number of times. The same CDR3 can be traced to other DNA sequences in this sample. The J gene is TRBJ2-5, the V gene TRBV12-3 or TRBV12-4; D gene unclear. The V end was cut by 6 bases, the J end by 5 bases, with 7 bases between. The CDR3 is 11 amino acids. CDR3 sequence (DNA): TGTGCCAGCAGGAGGATGGAGACCCAGTACTTC. Its translation is CASRRMETQYF.

The genes are TRBV11-2 and TRBJ2-1, with unresolved D. CDR3 length equals 13 residues. The V and J ends lost 1 base and 6 bases respectively, with 7 bases between them. The germline gives CDR1 SGHAT, CDR2 FQNNGV. The DNA of the CDR3 is TGTGCCAGCAGCTTAGGGCAGCTCAATGAGCAGTTCTTC. Residues: CASSLGQLNEQFF.

The V call is TRBV7-9, the J call TRBJ1-3; perhaps TRBD1 as D (5 bases). V gave up 5 bases and J gave up 0 bases, with 11 bases separating them. In germline, CDR1 is SEHNR, CDR2 FQNEAQ (reference sequence). CDR3 length equals 15 residues. In DNA form, the CDR3 reads TGTGCCAGCAGCCAACGAGGGACCTCTGGAAACACCATATATTTT. It encodes CASSQRGTSGNTIYF.

In this sample, this clone turned up a few times. V is TRBV6-6 and J is TRBJ1-1, with D tentatively TRBD1 (6 bases). The CDR3 extends over 11 amino acids. Germline V gene data show CDR1 as MNHNY and CDR2 as SVGAGI (reference sequence). The V end was cut by 6 bases, the J end by 7 bases, with 9 bases between. The CDR3 DNA reads as TGTGCCAGCAGGCAGGGGATTGAAGCTTTCTTT. Protein sequence: CASRQGIEAFF.

The V and J genes are TRBV6-5 and TRBJ2-5; 7 nucleotides match TRBD2. This CDR3 contains 13 residues. The ends lost 6 bases at V and 3 bases at J; junction bases unmatched: 4. In germline, CDR1 is MNHEY, CDR2 SVGAGI. CDR3 amino acids: CASRGGGEETQYF. Written as DNA, the CDR3 is TGTGCCAGCAGAGGTGGGGGGGAAGAGACCCAGTACTTC.

A single count supports this clone. The rearrangement joins TRBV19 to TRBJ2-7; the D gene is possibly TRBD1 (6 bases). V was cut by 1 base and J by 1 base, with 11 bases left in between. The CDR3 loop spans 15 amino acids. Germline assignment: CDR1 LNHDA and CDR2 SQIVND (reference sequence). CDR3 nucleotide sequence: TGTGCCAGTAGTATAGGCCGTGGACAGTCCTACGAGCAGTACTTC. The encoded protein is CASSIGRGQSYEQYF.

J is TRBJ1-1 and V is TRBV12-3 or TRBV12-4, with D perhaps matching TRBD1 (6 bases). V was cut by 6 bases and J by 5 bases, with 13 bases left in between. The CDR3 runs 13 residues. The CDR3: CASSTGIRTEAFF. The CDR3 nucleotides are TGTGCCAGCAGCACAGGGATTCGGACTGAAGCTTTCTTT.

The chain is built from TRBV30 and TRBJ1-1; tentative D call: TRBD1 (6 bases). V was cut by 0 bases and J by 8 bases, with 22 bases left in between. Germline V gene lookup returns CDR1 GTSNPN and CDR2 SVGIG (reference sequence). The CDR3 is 16 residues long. The CDR3 nucleotides are TGTGCCTGGAGTGTACGTTTCAGGGGCGCGTCCCAAGAAGCTTTCTTT. It specifies CAWSVRFRGASQEAFF.

The chain carries TRBV3-1 (or the pseudogene TRBV3-2) and TRBJ2-2, with D uncertain. Trimming shortened V by 7 bases and J by 2 bases, and 11 bases separated the two germline ends. Per the germline V gene, CDR1 is LGHDT and CDR2 is YNNKEL (reference sequence). This CDR3 is 14 amino acids long. CDR3 protein: CASTGQSNTGELFF. CDR3 in DNA: TGTGCCAGCACAGGCCAGAGTAACACCGGGGAGCTGTTTTTT.

This chain connects TRBV12-5 to TRBJ2-1; D tentatively reads TRBD1 or TRBD2 (5 bases each). Trimming took off 7 bases at V and 3 bases at J, with 16 bases between the two ends. The CDR3 has 15 residues. The germline V gene encodes CDR1 LGHNT and CDR2 FRNRAP. CDR3 residues: CASAPGHAGYNEQFF. In nucleotides, the CDR3 is TGTGCTAGTGCCCCGGGGCACGCAGGCTACAATGAGCAGTTCTTC.

The chain uses TRBV7-2 and TRBJ2-1; tentatively, D is TRBD1 or TRBD2 (5 bases each). V shed 3 bases and J shed 10 bases, with 16 bases lying between them. The CDR3 spans 14 residues. Germline CDR1 reads SGHTA; CDR2 reads FQGNSA. In DNA form, the CDR3 reads TGTGCCAGCAGCTTGGGGGTTCTGACACGGGAGCAGTTCTTC. Protein product: CASSLGVLTREQFF.

This chain joins TRBV5-1 and TRBJ1-2; 10 bases agree with TRBD1. This CDR3 region has 15 residues. Germline values: CDR1 SGHRS, CDR2 YFSETQ. Trimming cost V 4 bases and J 4 bases; bases outside gene matches: 7. CDR3 DNA: TGCGCCAGCAGCCCCGGGACAGGGGCCCTCTATGGCTACACCTTC. This translates into CASSPGTGALYGYTF.

CDR3 region: CASSDLVPYEQYF. The CDR3 DNA sequence: TGTGCCAGCAGTGATTTAGTGCCCTACGAGCAGTACTTC. The genes are TRBV6-1 and TRBJ2-7; D unclear. The ends were cut back, 3 bases at V and 2 bases at J, with 8 bases in the middle. Germline values: CDR1 MNHNS, CDR2 SASEGT. CDR3 length: 13 amino acids.

The genes are TRBV6-5 and TRBJ2-7; D unclear. The CDR3 consists of 14 residues. Trimming took off 1 base at V and 3 bases at J, with 10 bases between the two ends. CDR1 and CDR2 (germline): MNHEY, SVGAGI. The CDR3: CASSYFIGSYEQYF. The CDR3 coding sequence is TGTGCCAGCAGTTACTTTATCGGCAGCTACGAGCAGTACTTC.

V and J are TRBV27 and TRBJ2-7; 10 bases line up with TRBD1. The CDR3 spans 13 residues. CDR1 and CDR2 (germline): MNHEY, SMNVEV (reference sequence). V shed 8 bases and J 5 bases; nucleotides not matched to a gene: 6. CDR3 sequence (DNA): TGTGCCAGCGGGGGACAGGGGATCAACGAGCAGTACTTC. Its protein product is CASGGQGINEQYF.

The rearrangement uses TRBV6-6 and TRBJ2-3, with 12 bases identical to TRBD1. Germline V gene data show CDR1 as MNHNY and CDR2 as SVGAGI (reference sequence). This CDR3 contains 19 residues. The V and J ends lost 5 bases and 8 bases, in that order; junction bases with no gene match: 20. For the CDR3, the DNA is TGTGCCAGCAGTCCTTCCGGGACAGGGGGCGCGAGTGGCCCCCTTACGCAGTATTTT. This encodes CASSPSGTGGASGPLTQYF.

The CDR3 sequence is CASSQGAGNSPLHF. The CDR3 DNA sequence: TGTGCCAGCAGTCAGGGGGCGGGGAATTCACCCCTCCACTTT. The rearrangement joins TRBV2 to TRBJ1-6; 8 bases fit TRBD1. The V segment lost 5 bases and the J segment 7 bases; nucleotides outside the gene matches: 4. The germline CDR1 and CDR2 sequences are SNHLY and FYNNEI. This CDR3 comprises 14 residues.

This CDR3 reads CAWSTRGRGQPQHF. CDR3 DNA sequence: TGTGCCTGGAGTACCAGGGGGCGAGGGCAGCCCCAGCATTTT. V usage is TRBV30 and J usage is TRBJ1-5, with 8 bases lining up with TRBD1. From germline, CDR1 is GTSNPN and CDR2 SVGIG (reference sequence). CDR3 size: 14 residues. With 2 bases clipped from V and 7 bases from J, the junction kept 7 bases outside the gene matches.

The V call is TRBV29-1, the J call TRBJ1-1; D is ambiguous. The ends were cut back, 4 bases at V and 2 bases at J, with 11 bases in the middle. Looked up from germline, CDR1 is SQVTM and CDR2 is ANQGSEA. This CDR3 has 13 residues. CDR3 in amino acids: CSVGLTVNTEAFF. In nucleotides, the CDR3 is TGCAGCGTTGGCCTGACTGTAAACACTGAAGCTTTCTTT.

The chain carries TRBV29-1 and TRBJ1-2; D is undetermined. CDR1 and CDR2 from the germline V gene are SQVTM and ANQGSEA. V was shortened by 0 bases and J by 6 bases, with 8 bases between the two germline ends. CDR3 length: 12 amino acids. The CDR3 DNA reads as TGCAGCGTTGAAGATTACGGGGATGGCTACACCTTC. As protein: CSVEDYGDGYTF.

This chain connects TRBV9 to TRBJ2-3; D not resolved. V was pared by 0 bases and J by 2 bases, with 7 bases between. CDR3 size: 14 residues. The V gene's germline CDR1 is SGDLS and CDR2 YYNGEE. DNA of the CDR3: TGTGCCAGCAGCGTAGCTGCAACCACAGATACGCAGTATTTT. As protein: CASSVAATTDTQYF.

DNA for the CDR3: TGTGCCAGCAGCACCACGACAGGGTTGGAGCAGTACTTC. As protein: CASSTTTGLEQYF. This chain links TRBV7-9 with TRBJ2-7; TRBD1 matches at 7 bases. Trimming removed 5 bases from V and 7 bases from J; junction bases left unmatched: 8. Germline loops: CDR1 SEHNR, CDR2 FQNEAQ (reference sequence). This CDR3 has 13 residues.

The chain carries TRBV9 and TRBJ2-3, with TRBD1 matching 7 bases. The CDR3 sequence is 14 residues long. V shed 0 bases, J shed 3 bases, and the junction held 1 base outside the gene matches. The germline V gene encodes CDR1 SGDLS and CDR2 YYNGEE. For the CDR3, the DNA is TGTGCCAGCAGCGTAGAGGGGGCAACAGATACGCAGTATTTT. Its translation is CASSVEGATDTQYF.

The chain joins TRBV7-8 to TRBJ1-2; perhaps TRBD1 as D (5 bases). The CDR3 consists of 15 residues. V was pared by 5 bases and J by 8 bases, with 21 bases between. Germline lookup yields CDR1 SGHVS and CDR2 FQNEAQ. The CDR3 DNA sequence: TGTGCCAGCAGCCCCACCGGGGGAGGGGCTCACGGCTACACCTTC. It is translated as CASSPTGGGAHGYTF.

This sequence joins TRBV9 and TRBJ1-2, with D possibly matching TRBD1 (5 bases). Trimming pared 7 bases from V and 3 bases from J, leaving 7 bases between. Germline V gene lookup returns CDR1 SGDLS and CDR2 YYNGEE. CDR3 size: 11 residues. In nucleotides, the CDR3 is TGTGCCAGCGGGGGGGACTATGGCTACACCTTC. Translated: CASGGDYGYTF. Full variable domain (missing parts from reference TRBV9 and TRBJ1-2): DSGVTQTPKHLITATGQRVTLRCSPRSGDLSVYWYQQSLDQGLQFLIQYYNGEERAKGNILERFSAQQFPDLHSELNLSSLELGDSALYFCASGGDYGYTFGSGTRLTVV.

This clone showed up just once. The gene calls are TRBV30 and TRBJ1-2; tentatively, D is TRBD1 (6 bases). The germline V gene encodes CDR1 GTSNPN and CDR2 SVGIG (reference sequence). The CDR3 is 12 amino acids. Trimming shortened V by 2 bases and J by 8 bases, and 12 bases separated the two germline ends. The CDR3 sequence is CAWSRGAVGYTF. In DNA, the CDR3 is TGTGCCTGGAGTCGGGGGGCGGTCGGCTACACCTTC.

The V and J genes are TRBV6-5 and TRBJ2-7, with 7 bases aligning to TRBD1. After removal of 7 bases from V and 2 bases from J, the junction contained 8 bases not matched to a gene. CDR3 length equals 14 residues. Germline V gene sequence: CDR1 MNHEY, CDR2 SVGAGI. The chain's CDR3 is CASKRPGQTYEQYF. DNA of the CDR3: TGTGCCAGCAAAAGACCGGGACAGACCTACGAGCAGTACTTC.